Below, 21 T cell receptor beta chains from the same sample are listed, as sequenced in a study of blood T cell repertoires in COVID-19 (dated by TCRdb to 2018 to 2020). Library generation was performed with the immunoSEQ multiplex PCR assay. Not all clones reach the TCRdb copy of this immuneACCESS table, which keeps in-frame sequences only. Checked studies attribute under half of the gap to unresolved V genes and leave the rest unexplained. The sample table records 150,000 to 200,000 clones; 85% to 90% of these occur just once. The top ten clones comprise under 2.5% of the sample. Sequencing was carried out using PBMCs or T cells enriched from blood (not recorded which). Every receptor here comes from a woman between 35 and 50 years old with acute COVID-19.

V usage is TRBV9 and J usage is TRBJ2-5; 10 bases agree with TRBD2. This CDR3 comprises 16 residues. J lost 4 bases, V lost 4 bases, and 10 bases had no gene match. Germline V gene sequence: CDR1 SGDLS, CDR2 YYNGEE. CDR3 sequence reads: CASSPGGLAFGETQYF. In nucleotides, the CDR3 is TGTGCCAGCAGCCCGGGGGGACTAGCGTTCGGAGAGACCCAGTACTTC.

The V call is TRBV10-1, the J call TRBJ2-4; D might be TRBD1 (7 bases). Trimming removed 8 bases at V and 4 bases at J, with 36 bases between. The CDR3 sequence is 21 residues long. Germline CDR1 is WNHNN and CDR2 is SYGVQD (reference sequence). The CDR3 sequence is CASPRATVGGQVVAGKNIQYF. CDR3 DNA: TGCGCCAGCCCTAGAGCCACAGTGGGAGGACAGGTTGTGGCGGGGAAAAACATTCAGTACTTC.

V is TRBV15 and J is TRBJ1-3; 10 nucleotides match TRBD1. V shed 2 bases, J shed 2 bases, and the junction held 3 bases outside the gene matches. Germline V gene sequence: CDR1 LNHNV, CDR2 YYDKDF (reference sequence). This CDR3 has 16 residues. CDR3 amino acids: CATSRPGTGAGNTIYF. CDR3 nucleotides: TGTGCCACCAGCAGACCGGGGACAGGGGCTGGAAACACCATATATTTT.

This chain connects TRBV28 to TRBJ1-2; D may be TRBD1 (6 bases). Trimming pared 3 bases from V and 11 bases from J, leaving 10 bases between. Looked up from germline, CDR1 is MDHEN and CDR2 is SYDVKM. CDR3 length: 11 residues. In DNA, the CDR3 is TGTGCCAGCAGTTTGCAGGGGCCATACACCTTC. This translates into CASSLQGPYTF.

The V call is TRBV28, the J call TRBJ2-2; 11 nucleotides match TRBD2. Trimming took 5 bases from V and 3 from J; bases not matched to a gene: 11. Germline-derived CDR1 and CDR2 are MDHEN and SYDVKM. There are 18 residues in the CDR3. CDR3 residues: CASSRGSTSGGYTGELFF. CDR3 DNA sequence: TGTGCCAGCAGTCGAGGGTCCACTAGCGGGGGCTACACCGGGGAGCTGTTTTTT.

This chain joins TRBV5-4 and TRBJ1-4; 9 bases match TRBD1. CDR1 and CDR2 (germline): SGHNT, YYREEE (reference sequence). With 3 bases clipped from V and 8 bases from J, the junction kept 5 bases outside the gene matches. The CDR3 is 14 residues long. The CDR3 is CASSSPDRGEKLFF. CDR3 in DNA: TGTGCCAGCAGCTCGCCGGACAGGGGAGAAAAACTGTTTTTT. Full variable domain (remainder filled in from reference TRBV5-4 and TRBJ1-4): ETGVTQSPTHLIKTRGQQVTLRCSSQSGHNTVSWYQQALGQGPQFIFQYYREEENGRGNFPPRFSGLQFPNYSSELNVNALELDDSALYLCASSSPDRGEKLFFGSGTQLSVL.

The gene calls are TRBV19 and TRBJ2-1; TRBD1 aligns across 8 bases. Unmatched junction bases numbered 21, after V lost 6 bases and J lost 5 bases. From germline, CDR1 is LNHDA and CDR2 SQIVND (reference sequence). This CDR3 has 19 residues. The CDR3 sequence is CASSSPGQASLVADNEQFF. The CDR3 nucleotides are TGTGCCAGTAGCTCTCCGGGACAGGCGTCATTAGTCGCTGACAATGAGCAGTTCTTC. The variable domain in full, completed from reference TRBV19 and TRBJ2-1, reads DGGITQSPKYLFRKEGQNVTLSCEQNLNHDAMYWYRQDPGQGLRLIYYSQIVNDFQKGDIAEGYSVSREKKESFPLTVTSAQKNPTAFYLCASSSPGQASLVADNEQFFGPGTRLTVL.

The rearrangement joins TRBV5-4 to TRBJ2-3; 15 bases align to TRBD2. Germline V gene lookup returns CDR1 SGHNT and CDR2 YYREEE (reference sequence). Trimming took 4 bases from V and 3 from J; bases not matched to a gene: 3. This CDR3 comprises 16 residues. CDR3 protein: CASSRTSGRDTDTQYF. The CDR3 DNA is TGTGCCAGCAGCCGGACTAGCGGGAGGGATACAGATACGCAGTATTTT.

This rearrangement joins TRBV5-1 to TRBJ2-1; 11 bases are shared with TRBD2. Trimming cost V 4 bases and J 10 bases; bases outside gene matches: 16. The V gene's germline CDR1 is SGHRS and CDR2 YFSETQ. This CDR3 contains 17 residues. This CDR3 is CASSPGIAGGLPQEQFF. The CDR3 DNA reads TGCGCCAGCAGCCCGGGGATAGCGGGAGGGCTGCCTCAGGAGCAGTTCTTC.

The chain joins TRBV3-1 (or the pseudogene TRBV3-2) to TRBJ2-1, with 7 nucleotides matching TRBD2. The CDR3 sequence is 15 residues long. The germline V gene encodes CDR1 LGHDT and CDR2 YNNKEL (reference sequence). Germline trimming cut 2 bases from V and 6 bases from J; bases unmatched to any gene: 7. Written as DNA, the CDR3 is TGTGCCAGCAGCCAATCCGGATGGGGGGGCAATGAGCAGTTCTTC. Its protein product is CASSQSGWGGNEQFF.

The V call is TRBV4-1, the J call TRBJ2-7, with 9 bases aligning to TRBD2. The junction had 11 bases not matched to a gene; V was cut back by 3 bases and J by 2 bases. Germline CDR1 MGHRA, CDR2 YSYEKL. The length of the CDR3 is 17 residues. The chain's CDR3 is CASSQHPLSGRTYEQYF. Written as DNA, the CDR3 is TGCGCCAGCAGCCAGCACCCCTTGAGCGGGAGGACCTACGAGCAGTACTTC.

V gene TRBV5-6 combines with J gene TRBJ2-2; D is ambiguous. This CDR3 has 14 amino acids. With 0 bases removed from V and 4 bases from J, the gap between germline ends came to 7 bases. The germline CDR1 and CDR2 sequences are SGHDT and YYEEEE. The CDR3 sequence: CASSLAPGTGELFF. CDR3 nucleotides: TGTGCCAGCAGCTTGGCCCCCGGCACCGGGGAGCTGTTTTTT.

Written as DNA, the CDR3 is TGCGCCAGCAGCCAAGGTGCCGGGACTAGCACAGATACGCAGTATTTT. Translated: CASSQGAGTSTDTQYF. J is TRBJ2-3 and V is TRBV4-3, with a possible D match to TRBD2 (6 bases). From germline, CDR1 is LGHNA and CDR2 YSLEER. This CDR3 comprises 16 residues. The germline V and J ends were trimmed by 1 base and 0 bases, with 11 bases remaining between them.

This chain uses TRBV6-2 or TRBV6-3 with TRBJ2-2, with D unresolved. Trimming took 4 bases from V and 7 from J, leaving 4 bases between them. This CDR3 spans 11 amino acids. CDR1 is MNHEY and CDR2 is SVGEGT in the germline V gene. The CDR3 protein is CASSSGGELFF. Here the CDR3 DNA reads TGTGCCAGCAGTTCGGGCGGGGAGCTGTTTTTT.

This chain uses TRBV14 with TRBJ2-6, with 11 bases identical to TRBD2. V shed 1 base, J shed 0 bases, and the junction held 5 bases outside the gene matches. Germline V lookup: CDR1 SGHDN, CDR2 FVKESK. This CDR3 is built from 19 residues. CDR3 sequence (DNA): TGTGCCAGCAGCCAAGTACCGGGACTAGCGGTCTCTGGGGCCAACGTCCTGACTTTC. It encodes CASSQVPGLAVSGANVLTF.

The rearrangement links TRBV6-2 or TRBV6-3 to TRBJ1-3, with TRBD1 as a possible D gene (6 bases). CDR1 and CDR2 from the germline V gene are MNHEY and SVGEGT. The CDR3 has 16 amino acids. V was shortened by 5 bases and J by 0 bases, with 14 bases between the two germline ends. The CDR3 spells CASSLGQLYSGNTIYF. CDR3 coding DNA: TGTGCCAGCAGTCTTGGACAGCTCTACTCTGGAAACACCATATATTTT.

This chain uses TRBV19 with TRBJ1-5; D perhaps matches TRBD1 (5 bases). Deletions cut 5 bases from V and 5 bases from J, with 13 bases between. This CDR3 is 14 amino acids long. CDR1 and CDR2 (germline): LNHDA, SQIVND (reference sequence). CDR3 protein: CASSLRTSDQPQHF. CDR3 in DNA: TGTGCCAGTAGTCTAAGGACAAGTGATCAGCCCCAGCATTTT.

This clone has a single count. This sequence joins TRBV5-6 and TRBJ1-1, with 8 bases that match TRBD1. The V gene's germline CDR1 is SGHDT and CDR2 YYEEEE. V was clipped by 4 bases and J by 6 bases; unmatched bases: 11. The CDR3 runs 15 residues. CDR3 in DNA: TGTGCCAGCAGCCAAGTAACCGGGACAGGAGCTGAAGCTTTCTTT. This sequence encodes CASSQVTGTGAEAFF.

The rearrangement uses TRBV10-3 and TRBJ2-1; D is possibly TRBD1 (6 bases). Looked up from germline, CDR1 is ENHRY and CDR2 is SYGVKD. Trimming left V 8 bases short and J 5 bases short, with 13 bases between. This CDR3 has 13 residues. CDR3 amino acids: CAIEGDRDNEQFF. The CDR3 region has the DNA TGTGCCATCGAGGGGGATCGGGACAATGAGCAGTTCTTC.

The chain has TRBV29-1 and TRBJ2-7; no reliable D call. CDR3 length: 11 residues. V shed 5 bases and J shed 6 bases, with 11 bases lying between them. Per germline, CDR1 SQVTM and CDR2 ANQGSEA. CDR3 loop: CSVRSGLEQYF. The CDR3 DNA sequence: TGCAGCGTTCGGAGTGGTCTCGAGCAGTACTTC.

CDR3 sequence (DNA): TGTGCCAGCATGGGCGATGGACAGGCTGGCGAGCAGTACTTC. Protein product: CASMGDGQAGEQYF. The chain is built from TRBV2 and TRBJ2-7, with TRBD1 matching over 7 bases. The CDR3 length is 14 residues. V was pared by 7 bases and J by 6 bases, with 12 bases of the junction left unmatched. Germline V gene data show CDR1 as SNHLY and CDR2 as FYNNEI.